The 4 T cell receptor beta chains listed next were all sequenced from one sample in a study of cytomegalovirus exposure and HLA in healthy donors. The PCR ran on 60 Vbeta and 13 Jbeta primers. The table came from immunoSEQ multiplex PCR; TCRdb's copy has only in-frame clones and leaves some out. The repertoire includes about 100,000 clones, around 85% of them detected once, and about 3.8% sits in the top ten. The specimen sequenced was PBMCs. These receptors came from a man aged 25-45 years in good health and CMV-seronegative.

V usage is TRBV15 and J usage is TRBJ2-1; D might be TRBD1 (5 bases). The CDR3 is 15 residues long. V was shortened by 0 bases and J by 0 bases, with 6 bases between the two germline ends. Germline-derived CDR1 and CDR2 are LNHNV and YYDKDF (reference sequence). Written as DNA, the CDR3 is TGTGCCACCAGCAGAGACCAGGGCTCCTACAATGAGCAGTTCTTC. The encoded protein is CATSRDQGSYNEQFF.

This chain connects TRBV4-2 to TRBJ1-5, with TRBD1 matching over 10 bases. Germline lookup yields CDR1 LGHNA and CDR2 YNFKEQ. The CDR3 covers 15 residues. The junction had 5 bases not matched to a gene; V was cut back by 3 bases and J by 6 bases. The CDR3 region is CASSQRTGGSQPQHF. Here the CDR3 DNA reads TGTGCCAGCAGCCAGAGGACAGGGGGATCTCAGCCCCAGCATTTT.

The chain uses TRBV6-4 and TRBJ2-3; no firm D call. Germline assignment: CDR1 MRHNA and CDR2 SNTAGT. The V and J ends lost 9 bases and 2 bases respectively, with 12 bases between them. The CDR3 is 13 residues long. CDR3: CAREPTLTDTQYF. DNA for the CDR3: TGTGCCAGGGAGCCTACTCTCACAGATACGCAGTATTTT.

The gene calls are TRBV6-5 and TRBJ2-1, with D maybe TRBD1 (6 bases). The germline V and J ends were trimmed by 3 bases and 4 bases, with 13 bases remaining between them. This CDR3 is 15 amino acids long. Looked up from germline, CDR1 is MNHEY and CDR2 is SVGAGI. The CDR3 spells CASSYKVQGYNEQFF. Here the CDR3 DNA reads TGTGCCAGCAGTTATAAGGTGCAGGGGTACAATGAGCAGTTCTTC.